These 25 T cell receptor beta chains originate from one sample sequenced in a study of regulatory T cells in long-lasting Graves disease. This sample's time point: newly diagnosed GD, antithyroid drugs for less than 3 months. The TCR library was prepared using RNA isolated from PBMCs. Arm-PCR of CDR3 regions with iRepertoire HTBI primers generated TCR beta libraries. TCRdb itself ran the multiplex PCR reads through MiXCR, one entry per CDR3 protein. The sample holds some 340,000 distinct CDR3 sequences, approximately 12% seen once. The same sample was also studied in work on T cells in Graves' hyperthyroidism and ophthalmopathy.

Sequenced material: peripheral blood mononuclear cells (PBMCs), taken at new diagnosis, from a patient treated with antithyroid drugs. The receptors were sampled from a woman younger than 30 with Graves disease.

As concerns this clonotype: Being one base from a much bigger clone, this may be a read error. The chain recombines TRBV6-2 or TRBV6-3 with TRBJ2-1; D could derive from TRBD1 or TRBD2 (7 bases each). CDR3 size: 20 residues. Germline assignment: CDR1 MNHEY and CDR2 SVGEGT. V was cut by 3 bases and J by 0 bases, with 24 bases left in between. The CDR3 nucleotides read TGTGCCAGCAGTTATCAGGGGGAGCGGGACTTTAGGAGCTCCTACAATGAGCAGTTCTTC. It yields the protein CASSYQGERDFRSSYNEQFF.

This clonotype was seen repeatedly, ten times or more. The chain couples TRBV11-2 to TRBJ2-1; 13 bases match TRBD2. Trimming took 3 bases from V and 6 from J; bases not matched to a gene: 8. Per germline, CDR1 SGHAT and CDR2 FQNNGV. The CDR3 loop spans 17 amino acids. The CDR3 sequence: CASSFHSGLAGSNEQFF. As DNA, the CDR3 is TGTGCCAGCAGCTTCCACTCGGGACTAGCGGGATCCAATGAGCAGTTCTTC.

This sequence joins TRBV7-9 and TRBJ1-5; D is possibly TRBD1 (6 bases). The CDR3 spans 16 residues. V gave up 1 base and J gave up 7 bases, with 17 bases separating them. Germline CDR1 reads SEHNR; CDR2 reads FQNEAQ (reference sequence). DNA of the CDR3: TGTGCCAGCAGCTTAGATACAGGGATGCGACGCCAGCCCCAGCATTTT. Translated: CASSLDTGMRRQPQHF.

The count of this clonotype is one. This chain joins TRBV28 and TRBJ1-5; perhaps TRBD1 as D (5 bases). Germline V lookup: CDR1 MDHEN, CDR2 SYDVKM. There are 17 residues in the CDR3. V lost 5 bases and J 0 bases, leaving 17 bases between the germline ends. CDR3 sequence (DNA): TGTGCCAGCAGTCTCTCCTATGGGGACCATAGCAATCAGCCCCAGCATTTT. Its protein is CASSLSYGDHSNQPQHF.

In its sample, this clonotype was seen a few times. V gene TRBV5-1 combines with J gene TRBJ2-6; D might be TRBD1 (6 bases). Germline CDR1 is SGHRS and CDR2 is YFSETQ. This CDR3 spans 12 amino acids. V was cut by 3 bases and J by 10 bases, with 8 bases left in between. CDR3 nucleotide sequence: TGCGCCAGCAGCTCAACAGGGAACGTCCTGACTTTC. Translating it yields CASSSTGNVLTF.

This clonotype came up many times. V is TRBV3-1 and J is TRBJ2-7; a possible D gene is TRBD2 (6 bases). CDR1 LGHDT and CDR2 YNNKEL come from the germline V gene (reference sequence). The CDR3 totals 14 residues. V dropped 1 base and J dropped 3 bases, with 10 bases sitting between them. CDR3 region: CASSQGAGNYEQYF. The CDR3, as DNA: TGTGCCAGCAGCCAAGGGGCGGGGAACTACGAGCAGTACTTC.

Ten or more counts support this clonotype. The chain links TRBV28 to TRBJ2-7; D is unresolved. Germline CDR1 and CDR2: MDHEN and SYDVKM. CDR3 length: 12 residues. V lost 3 bases and J 1 base, leaving 4 bases between the germline ends. In DNA, the CDR3 is TGTGCCAGCAGTTTGGGATCCTACGAGCAGTACTTC. The encoded protein is CASSLGSYEQYF.

This clonotype was detected many times. The chain recombines TRBV2 with TRBJ2-2; D perhaps matches TRBD1 (5 bases). V lost 10 bases, J lost 6 bases, and 18 bases lay in between. Germline loops: CDR1 SNHLY, CDR2 FYNNEI. The CDR3 is 14 amino acids. CDR3 DNA sequence: TGTGCCACCTCGGTGGGGCTAAAGCCCGGGGAGCTGTTTTTT. Encoded protein: CATSVGLKPGELFF.

The rearrangement joins TRBV6-2 or TRBV6-3 to TRBJ1-2; 9 bases line up with TRBD1. The CDR3 totals 14 residues. Trimming cost V 0 bases and J 8 bases; bases outside gene matches: 4. Germline V gene lookup returns CDR1 MNHEY and CDR2 SVGEGT. The CDR3 reads CASSYSYRGRGYTF. Written as DNA, the CDR3 is TGTGCCAGCAGTTACTCGTACAGGGGGCGCGGCTACACCTTC.

In its sample, this clonotype was seen many times. This chain joins TRBV30 and TRBJ1-1, with D possibly being TRBD1 (6 bases). This CDR3 region has 13 residues. Germline values: CDR1 GTSNPN, CDR2 SVGIG (reference sequence). The germline V and J ends were trimmed by 5 bases and 1 base, with 11 bases remaining between them. CDR3 sequence reads: CAWAGQWNTEAFF. The CDR3 DNA is TGTGCCTGGGCCGGACAGTGGAACACTGAAGCTTTCTTT.

V usage is TRBV28 and J usage is TRBJ1-1; D not resolved. Germline assignment: CDR1 MDHEN and CDR2 SYDVKM. CDR3 length: 14 amino acids. V was clipped by 7 bases and J by 11 bases, with 23 bases between them. CDR3 residues: CASTSDGPISEAFF. As DNA, the CDR3 is TGTGCCAGCACCTCCGACGGACCAATTTCCGAGGCTTTCTTT.

This clonotype has only a few counts. J is TRBJ2-1 and V is TRBV6-1; TRBD1 or TRBD2 may be the D gene (5 bases each). V was trimmed by 9 bases and J by 0 bases, leaving 9 bases between them. Looked up from germline, CDR1 is MNHNS and CDR2 is SASEGT. The CDR3 extends over 13 amino acids. This chain's CDR3 is CASEGSSYNEQFF. The DNA of the CDR3 is TGTGCCAGTGAGGGGAGCTCCTACAATGAGCAGTTCTTC.

This clonotype was picked up many times. The chain recombines TRBV13 with TRBJ1-3; D is uncertain. CDR3 length: 11 residues. With 6 bases removed from V and 9 bases from J, the gap between germline ends came to 9 bases. Germline-derived CDR1 and CDR2 are PRHDT and FYEKMQ (reference sequence). The CDR3 nucleotides read TGTGCCAGCAGGACGACCAGCACCATATATTTT. It translates to CASRTTSTIYF.

In its sample, this clonotype was seen many times. The chain joins TRBV20-1 to TRBJ1-1; TRBD1 is a possible D gene (6 bases). This CDR3 has 14 residues. Trimming shortened V by 0 bases and J by 4 bases, and 12 bases separated the two germline ends. Germline lookup yields CDR1 DFQATT and CDR2 SNEGSKA (reference sequence). In nucleotides, the CDR3 is TGCAGTGCTAGAGATGCCCTGGGGGCCACTGAAGCTTTCTTT. It is translated as CSARDALGATEAFF.

The rearrangement links TRBV6-1 to TRBJ1-5; perhaps TRBD1 as D (6 bases). V was cut by 7 bases and J by 0 bases, with 25 bases left in between. From germline, CDR1 is MNHNS and CDR2 SASEGT. The CDR3 is made up of 19 amino acids. Here the CDR3 reads CASKAAQGINVYSNQPQHF. The CDR3 bases are TGTGCCAGCAAGGCCGCCCAGGGGATCAACGTTTATAGCAATCAGCCCCAGCATTTT.

This clonotype was seen repeatedly, ten times or more. This chain links TRBV12-3 or TRBV12-4 with TRBJ2-1; a weak D match, TRBD2 (6 bases). Trimming shortened V by 6 bases and J by 7 bases, and 22 bases separated the two germline ends. The CDR3 sequence is 16 residues long. Written as DNA, the CDR3 is TGTGCCAGCAGGCGACTAGGGGTGTCCCTATTGAATGAGCAGTTCTTC. Translating gives CASRRLGVSLLNEQFF.

In this sample, this clonotype turned up many times. The V gene is TRBV2, the J gene TRBJ1-2, with D possibly TRBD1 on 5 matching bases. The germline V gene encodes CDR1 SNHLY and CDR2 FYNNEI. The CDR3 spans 13 residues. The V end was cut by 3 bases, the J end by 4 bases, with 9 bases between. CDR3 bases: TGTGCCAGCAGTGATGGGGCCCGCTATGGCTACACCTTC. Its translation: CASSDGARYGYTF.

In its sample, this clonotype was seen many times. The CDR3 DNA sequence: TGCAGCGTTCGAGCAGGTTACACAGATACGCAGTATTTT. Its translation: CSVRAGYTDTQYF. The chain has TRBV29-1 and TRBJ2-3; D is uncertain. Germline loops: CDR1 SQVTM, CDR2 ANQGSEA. V lost 5 bases, J lost 2 bases, and 11 bases lay in between. This CDR3 contains 13 residues.

This clonotype was detected many times. This chain uses TRBV7-9 with TRBJ2-3, with D possibly being TRBD2 (6 bases). This CDR3 is 17 amino acids long. V lost 5 bases and J lost 4, with 22 bases in between. Germline CDR1 SEHNR, CDR2 FQNEAQ (reference sequence). The CDR3 DNA reads as TGTGCCAGCAGCACGTCCGTGGGGGGTGTGTTCTCAGATACGCAGTATTTT. Protein sequence: CASSTSVGGVFSDTQYF.

The chain couples TRBV27 to TRBJ1-1; TRBD1 matches 7 bases. V was pared by 5 bases and J by 0 bases, with 9 bases of the junction left unmatched. The germline gives CDR1 MNHEY, CDR2 SMNVEV (reference sequence). There are 16 residues in the CDR3. CDR3 nucleotides: TGTGCCAGCAGTCGCAGCGGACAGGAAATGAACACTGAAGCTTTCTTT. Translation gives CASSRSGQEMNTEAFF.

The sample holds many counts of this clonotype. The chain links TRBV28 to TRBJ1-4; D remains ambiguous. V was shortened by 6 bases and J by 8 bases, with 13 bases between the two germline ends. The length of the CDR3 is 13 residues. Germline CDR1 and CDR2: MDHEN and SYDVKM. Here the CDR3 DNA reads TGTGCCAGCAGGGACGCCCTACAAGAAAAACTGTTTTTT. Its translation: CASRDALQEKLFF.

This clonotype was picked up many times. The chain links TRBV11-2 to TRBJ1-4, with D uncertain. There are 14 residues in the CDR3. Per the germline V gene, CDR1 is SGHAT and CDR2 is FQNNGV. The V end was cut by 0 bases, the J end by 7 bases, with 9 bases between. CDR3 DNA sequence: TGTGCCAGCAGCTTAGATGTCTGGGGTGAAAAACTGTTTTTT. Residues: CASSLDVWGEKLFF.

With regard to this clonotype: A much more abundant neighbour one base away suggests this may be a read error. V gene TRBV11-2 combines with J gene TRBJ2-1; D is perhaps TRBD2 (5 bases). This CDR3 region has 13 residues. Germline V gives CDR1 SGHAT, CDR2 FQNNGV. For the CDR3, the DNA is TGTGCCAGCAGCTTAGTATGGGGAGAGACCCGGTACTTC. Encoded protein: CASSLVWGETRYF.

This chain links TRBV2 with TRBJ2-3, with D perhaps assigned TRBD1 or TRBD2 (6 bases each). Trimming took off 6 bases at V and 2 bases at J, with 15 bases between the two ends. Looked up from germline, CDR1 is SNHLY and CDR2 is FYNNEI. CDR3 length equals 15 residues. The CDR3: CASSGGRVLTDTQYF. CDR3 DNA sequence: TGTGCCAGCAGCGGGGGCCGGGTCCTCACAGATACGCAGTATTTT.

This clonotype was seen at least ten times. V and J are TRBV6-1 and TRBJ2-5; 7 nucleotides align to TRBD2. The CDR3 sequence is 15 residues long. Germline V CDR1 and CDR2: MNHNS, SASEGT. The trim removed 6 bases at V and 1 base at J, leaving 8 bases unmatched. CDR3 loop: CASSLLAGVQETQYF. CDR3 bases: TGTGCCAGCAGCCTCTTAGCGGGTGTCCAAGAGACCCAGTACTTC.